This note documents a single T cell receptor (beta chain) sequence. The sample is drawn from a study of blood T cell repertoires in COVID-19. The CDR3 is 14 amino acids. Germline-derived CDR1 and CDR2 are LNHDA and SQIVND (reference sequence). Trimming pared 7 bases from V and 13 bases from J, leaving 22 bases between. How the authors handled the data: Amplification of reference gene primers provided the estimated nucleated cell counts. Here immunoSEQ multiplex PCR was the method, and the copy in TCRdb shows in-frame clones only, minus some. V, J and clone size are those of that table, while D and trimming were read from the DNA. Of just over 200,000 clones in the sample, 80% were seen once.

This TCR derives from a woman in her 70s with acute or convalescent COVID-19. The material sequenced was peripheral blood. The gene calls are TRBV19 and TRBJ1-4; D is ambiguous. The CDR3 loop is CASTAARITHRLFF. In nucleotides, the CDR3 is TGTGCCAGTACTGCAGCCAGGATAACCCATCGACTGTTTTTT. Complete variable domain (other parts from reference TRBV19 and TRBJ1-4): DGGITQSPKYLFRKEGQNVTLSCEQNLNHDAMYWYRQDPGQGLRLIYYSQIVNDFQKGDIAEGYSVSREKKESFPLTVTSAQKNPTAFYLCASTAARITHRLFFGSGTQLSVL.